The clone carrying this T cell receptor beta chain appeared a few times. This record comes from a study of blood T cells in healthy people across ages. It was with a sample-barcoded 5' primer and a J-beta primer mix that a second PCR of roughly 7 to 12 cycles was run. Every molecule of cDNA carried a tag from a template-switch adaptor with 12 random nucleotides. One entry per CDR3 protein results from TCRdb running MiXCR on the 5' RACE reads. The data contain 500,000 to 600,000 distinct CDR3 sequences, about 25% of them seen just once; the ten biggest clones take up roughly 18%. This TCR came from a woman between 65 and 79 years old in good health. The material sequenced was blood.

Written as DNA, the CDR3 is TGCAGTGCTTCCGGGACTAGCGGGGGTTTAGAAGAGACCCAGTACTTC. Protein product: CSASGTSGGLEETQYF. J is TRBJ2-5 and V is TRBV20-1; 14 bases agree with TRBD2. The germline V gene has CDR1 DFQATT and CDR2 SNEGSKA (reference sequence). CDR3 length: 16 amino acids. With 5 bases clipped from V and 3 bases from J, the junction kept 8 bases outside the gene matches.